This T cell receptor (beta chain) was obtained from a study of blood T cell repertoires in COVID-19 (dated by TCRdb to the early 2020s). For context, the study as a whole: The collaborator samples originated in the United States, Italy and Spain and spanned the acute and convalescent phases of COVID-19. The prospective study material was composed of cDNA or gDNA derived from T cells, B-cell-depleted T cells, or PBMCs. Subjects who had been exposed to COVID-19, were actively infected with it, or had recovered from it provided the deeply sampled blood TCRbeta repertoires that made up the dataset. The repertoires were released in a freely available public database meant as a resource for research on the immune response to SARS-CoV-2. The samples were drawn from the first 160 participants of the ongoing ImmuneRACE study and from some 1,300 subjects provided by 6 global collaborators. A de-identified subject ID, COVID-19 status, age in years and sex were almost always included in the sample metadata. Where available, HLA class I and class II types were obtained from metadata supplied by the sample provider rather than from assay-based typing. What the work shows at the level of the full study, not this receptor alone: How much clinical and demographic metadata was included differed by source and by participant, and the metadata was provided uncurated.

Whole blood was collected in K2EDTA tubes by collaborating institutions according to the institutions' own protocols. For TCRbeta analysis, collaborators shipped samples as frozen whole blood, isolated PBMCs, or DNA extracted from either of those sample types. As for this clone: It has no known antigen specificity. Per-base qualities were not stored, and no clone one base away is much larger.

CDR1 and CDR2 were assigned from the germline V gene as KGHSH and LQKENI. The CDR3 spans 16 residues, from the cysteine through the phenylalanine. Only the CDR3 portion is preserved as DNA: 48 bases, with reading frame beginning at the first base. The V end loses 1 base and the J end loses 0 bases, and a stretch of 10 bases separates them. TCRbeta CDR3 regions were amplified from genomic DNA using the immunoSEQ Assay, a bias-controlled multiplex PCR. The paper's data handling went like this. Nucleated cell counts per sample were estimated from amplification of reference gene primers within the assay. To quantify the absolute abundance of each unique TCRbeta CDR3 rearrangement, sequence reads were collapsed and filtered. For each sample, productive Simpson clonality was calculated by taking the square root of Simpson's diversity index across productive rearrangements. What TCRdb holds here is the immuneACCESS table cut down to in-frame rearrangements. Part of the clones is not present; checked against another copy, under half of the missing clones reflect an unresolved V gene, and the others are unexplained. For V, J and clone size, that table is used; D and trimming come from the DNA. The sample data list 120,000 to 150,000 clones, and about 84% of these were observed just once. About 5.8% of the sample goes to the ten largest clones.

Input material: peripheral blood. The chain is assembled from TRBV18 and TRBJ2-4; TRBD2 is possibly the D segment (6 matching bases). The clonotype comes from a human donor in a cohort sampled during active COVID-19. The encoded CDR3 is CASSPQGGKAKNIQYF. The nucleotide sequence reads TGTGCCAGCTCACCACAGGGAGGAAAAGCCAAAAACATTCAGTACTTC.